These T cell receptor beta chains were read from a single sample in a study of blood T cell repertoires in COVID-19. The assay was immunoSEQ multiplex PCR, and TCRdb's table has in-frame clones only and misses some. The sample lists over 150,000 clones; 83% were seen once. The sequenced sample was peripheral blood. The receptor set was obtained from a woman of 80 years or more with acute or convalescent COVID-19. Both conserved end residues are part of each CDR3.

J | V | CDR3
TRBJ2-3 | TRBV28 | CASSLRVSGGTSTDTQYF
TRBJ1-5 | TRBV18 | CASSLSGLGNQPQHF
TRBJ1-5 | TRBV7-2 | CASSWGRGGNQPQHF
TRBJ2-7 | TRBV3-1/TRBV3-2 | CASSQDPLAGREQYF
TRBJ1-3 | TRBV29-1 | CSARIGGGNTIYF
TRBJ2-7 | TRBV15 | CATSIERLSYEQYF
TRBJ1-2 | TRBV6-5 | CASNSDRGYGYTF
TRBJ2-1 | TRBV9 | CASSVSGALVGEQFF
TRBJ2-1 | TRBV5-3 | CARSKSKTSGGADEQFF
TRBJ2-1 | TRBV24-1 | CATSPGQRTNEQFF
TRBJ2-1 | TRBV5-1 | CASSPGTSGSGNEQFF
TRBJ2-7 | TRBV3-1/TRBV3-2 | CASSQGTGRVNYEQYF
TRBJ1-2 | TRBV18 | CASSPGSDRPGYGYTF
TRBJ1-1 | TRBV6-5 | CASRAGTNVEAFF
TRBJ2-1 | TRBV7-9 | CASSLARLAADNEQFF
TRBJ2-1 | TRBV9 | CASSPFWATRGQERGEQFF
TRBJ2-1 | TRBV6-5 | CASRPLAGASGEQFF
TRBJ2-7 | TRBV11-2 | CASSLASPGYEQYF
TRBJ2-7 | TRBV16 | CASSQSVTGPGEQYF
TRBJ1-4 | TRBV4-1 | CASSQAATGGPLGEKLFF
TRBJ2-7 | TRBV7-2 | CASSPGQQSYEQYF
TRBJ1-3 | TRBV5-1 | CASSPEGAPGNTIYF
TRBJ1-3 | TRBV25-1 | CASSALGAPYSGNTIYF
TRBJ2-2 | TRBV11-2 | CASSLNRVGELFF
TRBJ1-2 | TRBV10-3 | CAISGLGGGGYTF
TRBJ1-3 | TRBV30 | CAWSSGESGNTIYF
TRBJ2-7 | TRBV27 | CASRNPTGPYEQYF
TRBJ1-6 | TRBV6-2/TRBV6-3 | CASSYDGLNSPLHF
TRBJ2-7 | TRBV4-2 | CASSQDPRETKQYF
TRBJ2-1 | TRBV20-1 | CSASKTANNEQFF
TRBJ2-1 | TRBV28 | CASSFGAGTGEQFF
TRBJ1-2 | TRBV20-1 | CSAYSNYGYTF
TRBJ2-5 | TRBV6-5 | CASSQRGARETQYF
TRBJ2-7 | TRBV29-1 | CSVESSGSGSEQYF
TRBJ2-5 | TRBV19 | CASSVTGVQETQYF
TRBJ1-3 | TRBV19 | CASSISLGASSGNTIYF
TRBJ2-1 | TRBV9 | CASSSIGLGGNEQFF
TRBJ1-4 | TRBV30 | CAGQGLSEKLFF
TRBJ1-2 | TRBV11-2 | CASSFGRGRNNYGYTF
TRBJ2-7 | TRBV7-9 | CASSSQLYEQYF
TRBJ2-5 | TRBV13 | CASSPRTNQETQYF
TRBJ1-2 | TRBV6-5 | CASSYPGNGYTF
TRBJ2-1 | TRBV9 | CASSLLGLAGNNEQFF